This T cell receptor beta chain appears in the sequencing data of a study of T-cell memory formation after mild COVID-19. The wider study: Among the donors, TCR clusters were largely specific to each donor.

This clonotype has a handful of counts. Its antigen is unknown. The V gene lost 3 bases and the J gene lost 3 bases, with 17 bases spanning the gap. Germline CDR1 and CDR2: SQVTM and ANQGSEA. The CDR3 runs 15 residues. Study findings and constraints: CD4/CD8 balance characterized clones contracting day 15 to 85, and CD4+ skew characterized later expanders. Memory from before infection featured some responding clones, which suggests cross-reactive memory joined.

TCRdb reprocessed the 5' RACE reads with MiXCR, giving one entry per CDR3 protein. The sample lists 500,000 to 650,000 distinct CDR3 sequences, about 20% occurring once. The sequenced sample consisted of PBMCs or a T cell subset sorted from them (not recorded which). This TCR derives from an adult woman who had mild COVID-19 (a few samples of this study predate the infection). Cell type and time point are not known. The chain carries TRBV29-1 and TRBJ2-5; TRBD1 might be the D (5 bases). The CDR3 nucleotides read TGCAGCGTTGAGGCAGGGTCCCTTAAAAAAGAGACCCAGTACTTC. Protein: CSVEAGSLKKETQYF.